This T cell receptor (beta chain) is drawn from a study of T cell responses to AZD1222 COVID-19 vaccine (dated by TCRdb to about 2021). Study-wide context: AZD1222 recipients with second doses at about 4 weeks or about 12 weeks were pooled, because spike-specific TCR depth and breadth did not differ between schedules. Trial participants were enrolled by age into 18-55, 56-69 and 70-plus year subgroups, with around 150, 28 and 57 TCR-sequenced participants respectively. TCR sequencing covered some 240 trial participants: 207 given two doses of AZD1222 and approximately 25 given two doses of MenACWY control vaccine. Results the study describes overall, beyond this receptor: Participants were mostly white British, with more females than males. The authors suggested clonal diversity may have been underestimated. Nearly half of unique spike-specific TCRs reportedly recognized epitopes outside regions mutated in the B.1.351 and B.1.1.7 variants. Conclusions about previously exposed vaccinees are limited, since just 6 or 7 AZD1222 recipients were seropositive for SARS-CoV-2 at baseline. A significant rise in spike-specific TCR breadth and depth was observed after two AZD1222 doses relative to day 0 and relative to MenACWY recipients. CD4 TCRs associated with the vaccine covered the entire spike protein, and the dominant responses were in regions 160-218 and 743-854. The 56-69-year group was small, and its depth increase did not reach significance, likely because of low power. No day 14 peak-response samples were available, so repertoires were characterized only after the peak T cell response.

In regard to this clone: The antigen this receptor binds is unknown. Qualities for individual bases were not recorded, and no much larger clone is one base off.

The germline V gene supplies CDR1 SGHAT and CDR2 FQNNGV. V loses 5 bases of germline sequence and J loses 4 bases, and the interval between the two ends is 8 bases. The CDR3 starts with the cysteine, ends with the phenylalanine, and has 12 residues. Only the CDR3 part of the read is kept: 36 bases, read in frame from the first base. The time point tag for this specimen amounts to: baseline before first vaccination. Vaccinee samples were obtained from the UK trials COV001 and COV002, which included a single-blind randomized controlled phase 2/3 trial of AZD1222 (ChAdOx1 nCoV-19) in healthy adults. Trial participant PBMC samples were collected at day 0 and day 28 after the second dose for TCRbeta chain sequencing. The CDR3 regions of human TCRbeta chains were analyzed by immunosequencing. From the authors' description of their analysis: Repertoire TCRs were matched against a reference library of SARS-CoV-2-specific TCRs generated with the MIRA antigen-specificity platform. Breadth was defined as the fraction of unique TCRs that were SARS-CoV-2-associated. Depth was defined as the fraction of total T cells that were SARS-CoV-2-associated. Each spike-specific TCR was assigned to its reactive spike region and to a CD4 or CD8 class using the MIRA data. Log10-transformed breadth and depth values were compared by one-way ANOVA with Sidak's multiple comparisons tests. The clones in this table, taken by TCRdb from immuneACCESS, are in-frame only. Not every clone is retained; where verified, under half of the shortfall comes from an unresolved V gene, and the cause of the rest is unknown. V and J calls and clone size are given by that table; D and trimming were obtained from the DNA. This sample comprises roughly 100,000 clones, about 90% of them detected only once. The ten top clones hold 20% of the sample.

The rearranged segments are TRBV11-2 and TRBJ1-1, with no confident D gene call. The clonotype comes from an adult in good health. The source material was peripheral blood, sampled on day 0 of AZD1222 vaccination. The CDR3 has the sequence CASSPMGTEAFF. The DNA is as follows: TGTGCCAGCAGCCCCATGGGCACTGAAGCTTTCTTT.